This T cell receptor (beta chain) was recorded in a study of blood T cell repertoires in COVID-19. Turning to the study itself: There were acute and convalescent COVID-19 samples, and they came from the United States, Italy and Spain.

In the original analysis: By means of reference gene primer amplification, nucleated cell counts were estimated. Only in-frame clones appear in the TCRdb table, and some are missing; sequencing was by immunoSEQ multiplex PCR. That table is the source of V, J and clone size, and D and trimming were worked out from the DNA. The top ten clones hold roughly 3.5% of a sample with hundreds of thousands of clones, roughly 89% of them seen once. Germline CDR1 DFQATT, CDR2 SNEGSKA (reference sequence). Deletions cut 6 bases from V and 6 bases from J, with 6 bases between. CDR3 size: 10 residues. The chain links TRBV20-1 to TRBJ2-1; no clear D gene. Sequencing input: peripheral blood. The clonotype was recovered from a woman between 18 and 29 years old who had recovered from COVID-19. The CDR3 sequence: CSAQFNEQFF. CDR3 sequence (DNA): TGCAGTGCCCAATTCAATGAGCAGTTCTTC.